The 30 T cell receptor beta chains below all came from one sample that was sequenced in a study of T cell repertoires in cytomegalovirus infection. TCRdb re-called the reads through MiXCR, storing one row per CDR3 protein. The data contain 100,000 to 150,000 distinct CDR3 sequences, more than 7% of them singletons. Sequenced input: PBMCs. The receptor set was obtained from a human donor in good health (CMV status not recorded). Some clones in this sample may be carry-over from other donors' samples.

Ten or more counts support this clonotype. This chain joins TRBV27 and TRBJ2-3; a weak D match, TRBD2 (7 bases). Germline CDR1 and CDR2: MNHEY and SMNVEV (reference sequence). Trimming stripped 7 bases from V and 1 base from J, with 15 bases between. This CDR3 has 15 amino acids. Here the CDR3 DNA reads TGTGCCAGCACTCGCGGGGGCAGGGGCACAGATACGCAGTATTTT. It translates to CASTRGGRGTDTQYF.

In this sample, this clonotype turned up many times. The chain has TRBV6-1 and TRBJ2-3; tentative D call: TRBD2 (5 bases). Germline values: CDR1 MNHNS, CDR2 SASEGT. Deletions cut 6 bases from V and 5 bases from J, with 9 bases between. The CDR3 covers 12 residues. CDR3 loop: CASRNGEDTQYF. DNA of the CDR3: TGTGCCAGCAGGAACGGGGAAGATACGCAGTATTTT.

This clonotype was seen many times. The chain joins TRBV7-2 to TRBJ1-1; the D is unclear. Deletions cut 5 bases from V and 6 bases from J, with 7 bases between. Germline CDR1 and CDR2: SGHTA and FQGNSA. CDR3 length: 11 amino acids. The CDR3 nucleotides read TGTGCCAGCAGCCCCCGGTCTGAAGCTTTCTTT. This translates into CASSPRSEAFF.

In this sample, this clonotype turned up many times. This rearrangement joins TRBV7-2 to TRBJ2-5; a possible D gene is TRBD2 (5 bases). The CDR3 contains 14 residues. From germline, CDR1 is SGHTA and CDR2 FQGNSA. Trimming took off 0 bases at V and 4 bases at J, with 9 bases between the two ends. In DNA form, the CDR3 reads TGTGCCAGCAGCTTAGCCGGACTTCGAGAGACCCAGTACTTC. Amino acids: CASSLAGLRETQYF. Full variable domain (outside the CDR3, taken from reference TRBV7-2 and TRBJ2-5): GAGVSQSPSNKVTEKGKDVELRCDPISGHTALYWYRQSLGQGLEFLIYFQGNSAPDKSGLPSDRFSAERTGGSVSTLTIQRTQQEDSAVYLCASSLAGLRETQYFGPGTRLLVL.

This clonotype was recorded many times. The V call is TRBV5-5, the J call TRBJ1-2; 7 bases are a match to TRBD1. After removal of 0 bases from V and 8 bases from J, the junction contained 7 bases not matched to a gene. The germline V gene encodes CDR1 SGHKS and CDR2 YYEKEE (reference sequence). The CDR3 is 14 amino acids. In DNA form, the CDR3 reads TGTGCCAGCAGCTTGGCCCGACAGGGACGAGGCTACACCTTC. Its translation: CASSLARQGRGYTF.

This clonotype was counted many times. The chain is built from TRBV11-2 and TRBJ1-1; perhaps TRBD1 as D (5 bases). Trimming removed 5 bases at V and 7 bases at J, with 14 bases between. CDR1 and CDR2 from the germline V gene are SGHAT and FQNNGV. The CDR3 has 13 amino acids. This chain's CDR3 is CASSHLGVIEAFF. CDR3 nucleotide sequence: TGTGCCAGCAGCCACCTGGGGGTCATTGAAGCTTTCTTT. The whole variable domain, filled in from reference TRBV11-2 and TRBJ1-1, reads EAGVAQSPRYKIIEKRQSVAFWCNPISGHATLYWYQQILGQGPKLLIQFQNNGVVDDSQLPKDRFSAERLKGVDSTLKIQPAKLEDSAVYLCASSHLGVIEAFFGQGTRLTVV.

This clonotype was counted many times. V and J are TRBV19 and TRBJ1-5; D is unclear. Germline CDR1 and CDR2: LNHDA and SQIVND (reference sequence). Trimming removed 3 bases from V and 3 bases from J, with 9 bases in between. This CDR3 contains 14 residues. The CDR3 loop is CASSILQVNQPQHF. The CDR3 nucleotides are TGTGCCAGTAGTATTCTACAAGTCAATCAGCCCCAGCATTTT.

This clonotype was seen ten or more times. The CDR3 region is CASSPTGGRSTEAFF. The DNA of the CDR3 is TGTGCCAGCAGTCCCACAGGGGGCCGGTCGACTGAAGCTTTCTTT. J is TRBJ1-1 and V is TRBV6-5; TRBD1 matches at 9 bases. CDR3 length: 15 amino acids. Germline values: CDR1 MNHEY, CDR2 SVGAGI. Trimming cost V 5 bases and J 5 bases; bases outside gene matches: 9.

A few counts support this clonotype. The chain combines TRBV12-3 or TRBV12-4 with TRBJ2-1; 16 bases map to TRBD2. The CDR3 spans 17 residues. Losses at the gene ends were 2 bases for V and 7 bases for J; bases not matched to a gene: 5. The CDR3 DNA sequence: TGTGCCAGCAGTTTAATGGGACTAGCGGGGGGGAATAATGAGCAGTTCTTC. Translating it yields CASSLMGLAGGNNEQFF.

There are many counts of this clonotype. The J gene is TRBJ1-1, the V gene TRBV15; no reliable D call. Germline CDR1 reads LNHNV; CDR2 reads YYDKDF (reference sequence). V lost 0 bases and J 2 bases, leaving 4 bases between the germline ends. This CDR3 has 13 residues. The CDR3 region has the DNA TGTGCCACCAGCAGAGATCCTAACACTGAAGCTTTCTTT. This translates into CATSRDPNTEAFF.

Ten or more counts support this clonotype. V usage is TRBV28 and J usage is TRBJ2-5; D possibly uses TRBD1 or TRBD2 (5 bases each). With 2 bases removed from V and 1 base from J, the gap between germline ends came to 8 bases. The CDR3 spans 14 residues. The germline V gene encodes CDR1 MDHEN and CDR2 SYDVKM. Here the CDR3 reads CASSLQGAQETQYF. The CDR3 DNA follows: TGTGCCAGCAGTTTACAGGGAGCCCAAGAGACCCAGTACTTC.

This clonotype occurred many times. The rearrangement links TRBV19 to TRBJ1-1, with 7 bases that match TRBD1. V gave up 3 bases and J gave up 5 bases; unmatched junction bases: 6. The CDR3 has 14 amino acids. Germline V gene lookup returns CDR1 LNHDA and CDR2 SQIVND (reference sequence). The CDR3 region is CASSIFRGRTEAFF. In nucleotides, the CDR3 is TGTGCCAGTAGTATTTTCAGGGGGAGGACTGAAGCTTTCTTT.

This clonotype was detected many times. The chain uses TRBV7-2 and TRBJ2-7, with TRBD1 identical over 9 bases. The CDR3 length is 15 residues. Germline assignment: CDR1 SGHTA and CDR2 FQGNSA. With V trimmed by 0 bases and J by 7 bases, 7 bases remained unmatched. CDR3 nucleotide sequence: TGTGCCAGCAGCTTAGCTCCGACAGGGGGAGGAGAGCAGTACTTC. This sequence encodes CASSLAPTGGGEQYF.

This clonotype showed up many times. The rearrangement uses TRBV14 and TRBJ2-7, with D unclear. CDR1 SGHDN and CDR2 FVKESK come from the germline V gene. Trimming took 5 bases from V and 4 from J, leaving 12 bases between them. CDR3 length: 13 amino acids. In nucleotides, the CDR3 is TGTGCCAGCAGCTCAGAGCCCCTATACGAGCAGTACTTC. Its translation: CASSSEPLYEQYF.

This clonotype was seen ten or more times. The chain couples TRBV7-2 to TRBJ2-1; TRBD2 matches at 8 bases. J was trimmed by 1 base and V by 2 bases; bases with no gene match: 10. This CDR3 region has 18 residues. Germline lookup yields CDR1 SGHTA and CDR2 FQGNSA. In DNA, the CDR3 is TGTGCCAGCAGCTTAAAAGTCGTTGCGGGGGGTTCCTACAATGAGCAGTTCTTC. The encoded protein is CASSLKVVAGGSYNEQFF.

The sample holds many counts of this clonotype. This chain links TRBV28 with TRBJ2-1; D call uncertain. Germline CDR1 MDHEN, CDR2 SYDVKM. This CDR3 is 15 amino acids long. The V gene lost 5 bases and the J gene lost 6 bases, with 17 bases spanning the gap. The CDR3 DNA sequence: TGTGCCAGCAGTCCCGGCGGCCGGGTCCGCAATGAGCAGTTCTTC. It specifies CASSPGGRVRNEQFF.

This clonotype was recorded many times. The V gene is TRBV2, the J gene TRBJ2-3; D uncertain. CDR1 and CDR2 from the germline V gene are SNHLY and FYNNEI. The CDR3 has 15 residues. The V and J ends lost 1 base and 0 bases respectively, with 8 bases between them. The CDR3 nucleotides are TGTGCCAGCAGTGAAGTGCGTCTGAGCACAGATACGCAGTATTTT. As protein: CASSEVRLSTDTQYF. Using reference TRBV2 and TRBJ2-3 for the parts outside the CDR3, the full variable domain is EPEVTQTPSHQVTQMGQEVILRCVPISNHLYFYWYRQILGQKVEFLVSFYNNEISEKSEIFDDQFSVERPDGSNFTLKIRSTKLEDSAMYFCASSEVRLSTDTQYFGPGTRLTVL.

CDR3 in DNA: TGCAGTGCCCTCAGGGGGGGGAGTGAAAAACTGTTTTTT. This sequence encodes CSALRGGSEKLFF. This chain uses TRBV20-1 with TRBJ1-4; 7 positions agree with TRBD1. With 6 bases clipped from V and 7 bases from J, the junction kept 8 bases outside the gene matches. The length of the CDR3 is 13 residues. Germline V gene lookup returns CDR1 DFQATT and CDR2 SNEGSKA (reference sequence).

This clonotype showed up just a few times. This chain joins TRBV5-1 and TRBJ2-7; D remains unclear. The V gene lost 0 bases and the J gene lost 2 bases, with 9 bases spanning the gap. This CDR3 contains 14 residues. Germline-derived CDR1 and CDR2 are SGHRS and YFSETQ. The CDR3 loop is CASSLELETYEQYF. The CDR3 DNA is TGCGCCAGCAGCTTGGAGCTGGAGACCTACGAGCAGTACTTC.

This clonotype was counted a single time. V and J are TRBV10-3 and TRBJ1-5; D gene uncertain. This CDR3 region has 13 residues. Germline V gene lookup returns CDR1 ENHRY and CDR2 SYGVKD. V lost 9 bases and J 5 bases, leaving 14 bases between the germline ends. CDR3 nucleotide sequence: TGTGCCATAGGAATACAGTTGGATCAGCCCCAGCATTTT. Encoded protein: CAIGIQLDQPQHF.

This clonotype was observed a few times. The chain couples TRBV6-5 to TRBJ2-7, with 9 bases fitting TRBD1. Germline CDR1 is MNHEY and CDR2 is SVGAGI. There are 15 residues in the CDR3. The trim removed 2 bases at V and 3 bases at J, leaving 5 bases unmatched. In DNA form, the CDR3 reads TGTGCCAGCAGTTACCGGGGACAGGGTATCTACGAGCAGTACTTC. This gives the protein CASSYRGQGIYEQYF.

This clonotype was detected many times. The CDR3 loop is CASSFSSSYNEQFF. The CDR3 DNA reads as TGTGCCAGCAGCTTCTCTAGCTCCTACAATGAGCAGTTCTTC. The rearrangement uses TRBV7-6 and TRBJ2-1, with D uncertain. V was pared by 3 bases and J by 0 bases, with 6 bases between. Germline CDR1 is SGHVS and CDR2 is FNYEAQ. The CDR3 sequence is 14 residues long.

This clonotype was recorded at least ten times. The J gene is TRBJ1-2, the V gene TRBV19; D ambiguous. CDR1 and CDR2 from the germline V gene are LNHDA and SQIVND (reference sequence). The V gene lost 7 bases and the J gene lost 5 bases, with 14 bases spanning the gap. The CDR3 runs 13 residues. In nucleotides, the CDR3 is TGTGCCAGTACGAGGAACGAGCCGTATGGCTACACCTTC. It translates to CASTRNEPYGYTF.

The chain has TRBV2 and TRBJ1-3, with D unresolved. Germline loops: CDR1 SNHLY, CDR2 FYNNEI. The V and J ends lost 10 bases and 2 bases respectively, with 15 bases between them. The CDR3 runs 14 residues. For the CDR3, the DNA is TGTGCCAAGACCGACGGACTCGCTGGAAACACCATATATTTT. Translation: CAKTDGLAGNTIYF.

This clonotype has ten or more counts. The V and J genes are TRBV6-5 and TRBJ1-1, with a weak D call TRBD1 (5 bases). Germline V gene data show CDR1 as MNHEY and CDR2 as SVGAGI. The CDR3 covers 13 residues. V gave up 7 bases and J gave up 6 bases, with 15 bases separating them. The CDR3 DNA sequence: TGTGCCAGCACCCAGGGTGGGGTCGCTGAAGCTTTCTTT. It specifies CASTQGGVAEAFF.

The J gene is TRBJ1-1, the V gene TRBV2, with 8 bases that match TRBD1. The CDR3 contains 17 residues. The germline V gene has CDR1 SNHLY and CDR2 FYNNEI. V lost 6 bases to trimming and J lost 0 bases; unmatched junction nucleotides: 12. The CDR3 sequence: CASRDSMPGQVNTEAFF. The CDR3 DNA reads TGTGCCAGCAGGGACTCCATGCCGGGACAGGTGAACACTGAAGCTTTCTTT.

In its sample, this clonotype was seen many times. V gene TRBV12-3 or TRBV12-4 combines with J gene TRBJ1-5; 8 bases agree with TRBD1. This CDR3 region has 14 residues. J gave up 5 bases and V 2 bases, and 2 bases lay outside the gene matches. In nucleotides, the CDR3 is TGTGCCAGCAGTTTAAACAGGGGGGATCAGCCCCAGCATTTT. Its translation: CASSLNRGDQPQHF.

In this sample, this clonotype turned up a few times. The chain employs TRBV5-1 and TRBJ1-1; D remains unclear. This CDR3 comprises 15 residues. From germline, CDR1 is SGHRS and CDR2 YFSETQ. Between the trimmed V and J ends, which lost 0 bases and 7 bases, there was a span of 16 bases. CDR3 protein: CASSLEDRGGSEAFF. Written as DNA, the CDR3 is TGCGCCAGCAGCTTGGAGGATAGAGGTGGTAGTGAAGCTTTCTTT.

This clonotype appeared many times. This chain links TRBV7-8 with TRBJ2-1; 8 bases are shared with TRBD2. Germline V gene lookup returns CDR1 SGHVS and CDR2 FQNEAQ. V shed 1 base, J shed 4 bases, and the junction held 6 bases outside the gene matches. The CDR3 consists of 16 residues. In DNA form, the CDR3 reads TGTGCCAGCAGCTTAGAGGGCGGGGGGCATTACAATGAGCAGTTCTTC. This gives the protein CASSLEGGGHYNEQFF.

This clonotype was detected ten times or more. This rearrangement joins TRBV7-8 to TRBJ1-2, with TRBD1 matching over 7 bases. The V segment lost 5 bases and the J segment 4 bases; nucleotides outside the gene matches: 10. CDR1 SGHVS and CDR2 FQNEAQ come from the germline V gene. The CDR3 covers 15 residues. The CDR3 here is CASSTRRTGAYGYTF. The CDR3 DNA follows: TGTGCCAGCAGCACTCGCCGGACAGGCGCCTATGGCTACACCTTC.